This T cell receptor (beta chain) was documented in a study of blood T cell repertoires in COVID-19. Whole-study context: Sites across the United States, Italy and Spain contributed samples from acute and convalescent COVID-19. Sources were T cells, B-cell-depleted T cells, or PBMCs; the material itself was cDNA or gDNA.

The V gene's germline CDR1 is SGHTS and CDR2 YDEGEE. CDR3 length: 16 residues. Trimming took 0 bases from V and 1 from J; bases not matched to a gene: 7. Original data processing: Counts of nucleated cells, estimated from reference gene primer amplification, were obtained. Clones were sequenced by immunoSEQ multiplex PCR, and TCRdb holds only the in-frame ones, with some missing. V, J and clone size reflect that table, while D and trimming were determined from the DNA. The table lists 350,000 to 500,000 clones, roughly 84% of them singletons. This sequence was found in a woman in her late teens or twenties who had been exposed to COVID-19. The chain couples TRBV5-8 to TRBJ2-7; TRBD1 agrees at 7 bases. Source material: PBMCs or T cells enriched from blood (not recorded which). CDR3 amino acids: CASSLARDRESYEQYF. CDR3 in DNA: TGTGCCAGCAGCTTGGCAAGGGACAGAGAGTCCTACGAGCAGTACTTC.